Presented here are 15 T cell receptor beta chains from one specimen sequenced in a study of control samples from healthy donors and cancer patients. The repertoire was sequenced with immunoSEQ multiplex PCR; TCRdb's copy has only in-frame clones and lacks some. The data show around 140,000 clones, approximately 94% seen once. The source material was blood. The receptors were sampled from a man aged 35-49 years in good health.

J is TRBJ2-2 and V is TRBV12-5, with D tentatively TRBD1 or TRBD2 (6 bases each). The length of the CDR3 is 15 residues. The V and J ends lost 7 bases and 4 bases respectively, with 16 bases between them. Germline values: CDR1 LGHNT, CDR2 FRNRAP. The CDR3 DNA follows: TGTGCTAGTGCTGTAGGGGGGTTTGGCACCGGGGAGCTGTTTTTT. This codes for CASAVGGFGTGELFF.

This clone was counted between two and nine times. The chain links TRBV19 to TRBJ2-3, with D unresolved. CDR1 and CDR2 from the germline V gene are LNHDA and SQIVND (reference sequence). The CDR3 consists of 14 residues. The V and J ends lost 3 bases and 2 bases respectively, with 9 bases between them. The CDR3 sequence: CASSILAHTDTQYF. CDR3 nucleotides: TGTGCCAGTAGTATCCTGGCCCACACAGATACGCAGTATTTT.

This rearrangement joins TRBV5-6 to TRBJ1-4; the D is unclear. Germline CDR1 SGHDT, CDR2 YYEEEE. V dropped 0 bases and J dropped 4 bases, with 10 bases sitting between them. The CDR3 contains 15 residues. The CDR3 spells CASSLGSQFNEKLFF. The CDR3 coding sequence is TGTGCCAGCAGCTTGGGGTCGCAGTTTAATGAAAAACTGTTTTTT.

V and J are TRBV4-3 and TRBJ1-5; 9 positions agree with TRBD1. Germline V gives CDR1 LGHNA, CDR2 YSLEER. This CDR3 is built from 16 residues. Germline trimming cut 3 bases from V and 7 bases from J; bases unmatched to any gene: 10. For the CDR3, the DNA is TGCGCCAGCAGCCAGACCTTTACAGGGGGCAGCCAGCCCCAGCATTTT. This encodes CASSQTFTGGSQPQHF.

This clone was seen once. This sequence joins TRBV12-3 or TRBV12-4 and TRBJ2-7; D is unresolved. Trimming shortened V by 1 base and J by 3 bases, and 7 bases separated the two germline ends. This CDR3 spans 13 amino acids. The DNA for the CDR3 is TGTGCCAGCAGTTTAGACCGAGACTACGAGCAGTACTTC. Amino acid sequence: CASSLDRDYEQYF.

The chain employs TRBV7-2 and TRBJ2-2, with D perhaps TRBD1 (5 bases). The V end lost 7 bases, the J end lost 6 bases, and 12 bases lay between the germline ends. Germline loops: CDR1 SGHTA, CDR2 FQGNSA. The length of the CDR3 is 13 residues. The CDR3 is CASTARVAGELFF. The CDR3 coding sequence is TGTGCCAGCACCGCCAGGGTTGCCGGGGAGCTGTTTTTT.

This clone was seen a single time. For the CDR3, the DNA is TGTGCCAGCAGCTTCAAGTTGGGGTACCGCCGGGAAACTGAAGCTTTCTTT. As protein: CASSFKLGYRRETEAFF. The rearrangement joins TRBV7-9 to TRBJ1-1; D call uncertain. Trimming stripped 3 bases from V and 5 bases from J, with 22 bases between. The CDR3 spans 17 residues. CDR1 and CDR2 (germline): SEHNR, FQNEAQ (reference sequence). Complete variable domain (other parts from reference TRBV7-9 and TRBJ1-1): DTGVSQNPRHKITKRGQNVTFRCDPISEHNRLYWYRQTLGQGPEFLTYFQNEAQLEKSRLLSDRFSAERPKGSFSTLEIQRTEQGDSAMYLCASSFKLGYRRETEAFFGQGTRLTVV.

This chain links TRBV7-9 with TRBJ1-1, with 9 bases identical to TRBD1. With V trimmed by 3 bases and J by 6 bases, 8 bases remained unmatched. The length of the CDR3 is 15 residues. The germline V gene encodes CDR1 SEHNR and CDR2 FQNEAQ (reference sequence). The CDR3 bases are TGTGCCAGCAGCTTTAACAGGGGGCGCGCGGCTGAAGCTTTCTTT. Translated, it gives CASSFNRGRAAEAFF.

This clone was seen a single time. The V call is TRBV2, the J call TRBJ2-6; TRBD1 matches at 9 bases. Germline assignment: CDR1 SNHLY and CDR2 FYNNEI. The CDR3 spans 14 residues. The V and J ends lost 9 bases and 4 bases, in that order; junction bases with no gene match: 4. The DNA of the CDR3 is TGTGCCAGTTACAGGGGGCTCGGGGCCAACGTCCTGACTTTC. Residues: CASYRGLGANVLTF.

The chain uses TRBV4-2 and TRBJ2-6; a weak D match, TRBD1 (6 bases). Germline CDR1 reads LGHNA; CDR2 reads YNFKEQ. There are 16 residues in the CDR3. Deletions cut 0 bases from V and 2 bases from J, with 8 bases between. The CDR3 DNA is TGTGCCAGCAGCCAAGATGGGGGCGCTGGGGCCAACGTCCTGACTTTC. The encoded protein is CASSQDGGAGANVLTF.

The chain joins TRBV6-5 to TRBJ1-5; D is uncertain. Germline V gene data show CDR1 as MNHEY and CDR2 as SVGAGI. This CDR3 has 15 residues. Trimming cost V 2 bases and J 6 bases, with 14 bases left between them. Written as DNA, the CDR3 is TGTGCCAGCAGTTACAGGCCGGGAAAGGGTCAGCCCCAGCATTTT. Translating it yields CASSYRPGKGQPQHF.

This chain links TRBV5-6 with TRBJ2-7, with D possibly called TRBD1 or TRBD2 (5 bases each). Germline V gene data show CDR1 as SGHDT and CDR2 as YYEEEE. The CDR3 extends over 13 amino acids. Trimming shortened V by 5 bases and J by 5 bases, and 14 bases separated the two germline ends. CDR3 nucleotide sequence: TGTGCCAGCAGTCCTGGATCGGGGCACGAGCAGTACTTC. This translates into CASSPGSGHEQYF.

The chain recombines TRBV18 with TRBJ1-1; D may be TRBD1 (5 bases). CDR3 length: 14 amino acids. CDR1 KGHSH and CDR2 LQKENI come from the germline V gene. V lost 2 bases and J lost 2, with 9 bases in between. The DNA of the CDR3 is TGTGCCAGCTCACCAAGGGACGGAAACACTGAAGCTTTCTTT. The encoded protein is CASSPRDGNTEAFF.

The chain employs TRBV5-1 and TRBJ2-7; maybe TRBD2 (7 bases). Trimming took off 1 base at V and 6 bases at J, with 14 bases between the two ends. Germline V gene sequence: CDR1 SGHRS, CDR2 YFSETQ. The CDR3 runs to 14 residues. The CDR3 coding sequence is TGCGCCAGCAGCTTGCGAAGGGAGGGGGGCGAGCAGTACTTC. Translated: CASSLRREGGEQYF. The full variable domain, rest sourced from reference TRBV5-1 and TRBJ2-7, is KAGVTQTPRYLIKTRGQQVTLSCSPISGHRSVSWYQQTPGQGLQFLFEYFSETQRNKGNFPGRFSGRQFSNSRSEMNVSTLELGDSALYLCASSLRREGGEQYFGPGTRLTVT.

This clone has a single count. V is TRBV5-1 and J is TRBJ2-7; 7 nucleotides match TRBD1. Trimming took 4 bases from V and 3 from J; bases not matched to a gene: 7. In germline, CDR1 is SGHRS, CDR2 YFSETQ. The CDR3 runs 14 residues. CDR3 sequence: CASSPGQASYEQYF. CDR3 in DNA: TGCGCCAGCAGCCCCGGACAGGCGAGCTACGAGCAGTACTTC. Full variable domain (outside the CDR3, taken from reference TRBV5-1 and TRBJ2-7): KAGVTQTPRYLIKTRGQQVTLSCSPISGHRSVSWYQQTPGQGLQFLFEYFSETQRNKGNFPGRFSGRQFSNSRSEMNVSTLELGDSALYLCASSPGQASYEQYFGPGTRLTVT.